Listed below are T cell receptor beta chains from one sample, sequenced in a study of T cells in Graves' hyperthyroidism and ophthalmopathy. TCRdb re-called the multiplex PCR reads with MiXCR, one entry per CDR3 protein. The table includes about 350,000 distinct CDR3 sequences, about a fifth detected once. Material for sequencing was blood. These TCRs come from a woman aged 18-30 years with Graves' hyperthyroidism. CDR3s include the opening cysteine and the closing phenylalanine or tryptophan. Each record gives: CDR3 length, clone size, D gene, V gene, J gene, CDR3 protein, CDR3 DNA. D genes are given only for firm matches. Some rows mark clone size as missing; the rest say once, few, many or name a class of expanded clone.

CDR3 length: 13
clone size: .
D gene: .
V gene: TRBV4-2
J gene: TRBJ1-5
CDR3 protein: CASGVGSYQPQHF
CDR3 DNA: TGTGCCAGCGGGGTAGGCAGTTATCAGCCCCAGCATTTT

CDR3 length: 15
clone size: many
D gene: .
V gene: TRBV6-5
J gene: TRBJ1-6
CDR3 protein: CASVASGEGNSPLHF
CDR3 DNA: TGTGCCAGCGTAGCGTCCGGGGAGGGTAATTCACCCCTCCACTTT

CDR3 length: 18
clone size: .
D gene: .
V gene: TRBV6-2/TRBV6-3
J gene: TRBJ1-6
CDR3 protein: CASSYKMSRGTYNSPLHF
CDR3 DNA: TGTGCCAGCAGTTACAAAATGTCGAGGGGAACCTATAATTCACCCCTCCACTTT

CDR3 length: 15
clone size: .
D gene: TRBD2
V gene: TRBV27
J gene: TRBJ2-7
CDR3 protein: CASSPTSGRGYEQYF
CDR3 DNA: TGTGCCAGCAGTCCAACTAGCGGGAGAGGGTACGAGCAGTACTTC

CDR3 length: 17
clone size: many
D gene: .
V gene: TRBV12-3/TRBV12-4
J gene: TRBJ1-5
CDR3 protein: CASSLRGWQGGNQPQHF
CDR3 DNA: TGTGCCAGCAGTTTACGTGGTTGGCAGGGAGGCAATCAGCCCCAGCATTTT

CDR3 length: 14
clone size: many
D gene: TRBD1
V gene: TRBV24-1
J gene: TRBJ2-5
CDR3 protein: CATSDPGGEETQYF
CDR3 DNA: TGTGCCACCAGTGACCCAGGGGGCGAGGAGACCCAGTACTTC

CDR3 length: 15
clone size: many
D gene: .
V gene: TRBV7-9
J gene: TRBJ1-5
CDR3 protein: CASSLDTGVNQPQHF
CDR3 DNA: TGTGCCAGCAGCTTAGATACAGGCGTGAATCAGCCCCAGCATTTT

CDR3 length: 15
clone size: .
D gene: TRBD1
V gene: TRBV20-1
J gene: TRBJ2-7
CDR3 protein: CSARPMTGRTYEQYF
CDR3 DNA: TGCAGTGCTAGACCCATGACAGGGCGGACCTACGAGCAGTACTTC

CDR3 length: 14
clone size: once
D gene: .
V gene: TRBV20-1
J gene: TRBJ1-2
CDR3 protein: CSASLDINNYGYTF
CDR3 DNA: TGCAGTGCTAGCCTTGACATAAATAACTATGGTTACACCTTC

CDR3 length: 15
clone size: few
D gene: TRBD2
V gene: TRBV4-1
J gene: TRBJ2-7
CDR3 protein: CASSRTSGETYEQYF
CDR3 DNA: TGCGCCAGCAGCCGTACTAGCGGGGAGACCTACGAGCAGTACTTC

CDR3 length: 15
clone size: many
D gene: TRBD1
V gene: TRBV20-1
J gene: TRBJ1-1
CDR3 protein: CSARGGQGMNTEAFF
CDR3 DNA: TGCAGTGCTAGAGGGGGACAGGGGATGAACACTGAAGCTTTCTTT

CDR3 length: 15
clone size: many
D gene: TRBD1
V gene: TRBV24-1
J gene: TRBJ2-5
CDR3 protein: CATSDSGQKQETQYF
CDR3 DNA: TGTGCCACCAGTGACTCGGGACAGAAGCAAGAGACCCAGTACTTC

CDR3 length: 13
clone size: many
D gene: TRBD1
V gene: TRBV2
J gene: TRBJ2-7
CDR3 protein: CASGTDRGHEQYF
CDR3 DNA: TGTGCCAGCGGGACAGACCGGGGCCACGAGCAGTACTTC

CDR3 length: 13
clone size: many
D gene: .
V gene: TRBV24-1
J gene: TRBJ2-2
CDR3 protein: CATSAENTGELFF
CDR3 DNA: TGTGCCACCAGCGCAGAGAACACCGGGGAGCTGTTTTTT

CDR3 length: 13
clone size: many
D gene: .
V gene: TRBV14
J gene: TRBJ1-2
CDR3 protein: CASSPAGIYGYTF
CDR3 DNA: TGTGCCAGCAGCCCCGCAGGGATCTATGGCTACACCTTC

CDR3 length: 15
clone size: many
D gene: .
V gene: TRBV6-1
J gene: TRBJ1-2
CDR3 protein: CASAIDTGPLLGYTF
CDR3 DNA: TGTGCCAGCGCCATCGATACGGGTCCTCTCCTTGGCTACACCTTC

CDR3 length: 13
clone size: many
D gene: .
V gene: TRBV12-3/TRBV12-4
J gene: TRBJ1-1
CDR3 protein: CASSSGQYSEAFF
CDR3 DNA: TGTGCCAGCAGTTCAGGACAGTACAGCGAAGCTTTCTTT

CDR3 length: 20
clone size: many
D gene: .
V gene: TRBV5-1
J gene: TRBJ1-5
CDR3 protein: CASSSDTKTGRYGSNQPQHF
CDR3 DNA: TGCGCCAGCAGCTCCGACACTAAGACAGGTAGGTATGGTAGCAATCAGCCCCAGCATTTT

CDR3 length: 16
clone size: many
D gene: .
V gene: TRBV19
J gene: TRBJ2-6
CDR3 protein: CASSVDRSSGANVLTF
CDR3 DNA: TGTGCCAGTAGTGTAGACAGGAGCTCTGGGGCCAACGTCCTGACTTTC

CDR3 length: 12
clone size: .
D gene: .
V gene: TRBV28
J gene: TRBJ2-7
CDR3 protein: CASSPPHYEQYF
CDR3 DNA: TGTGCCAGCAGCCCCCCTCACTACGAGCAGTACTTC

CDR3 length: 15
clone size: .
D gene: TRBD1
V gene: TRBV27
J gene: TRBJ2-6
CDR3 protein: CASTHTGAGANVLTF
CDR3 DNA: TGTGCCAGCACCCACACAGGGGCTGGGGCCAACGTTCTGACTTTC

CDR3 length: 19
clone size: .
D gene: TRBD2
V gene: TRBV20-1
J gene: TRBJ2-2
CDR3 protein: CSASPLGLAGGSNTGELFF
CDR3 DNA: TGCAGTGCTAGCCCTCTTGGACTAGCGGGGGGTTCGAACACCGGGGAGCTGTTTTTT

CDR3 length: 16
clone size: many
D gene: TRBD1
V gene: TRBV6-4
J gene: TRBJ1-2
CDR3 protein: CASSDQGQGTDYGYTF
CDR3 DNA: TGTGCCAGCAGTGACCAAGGACAGGGGACGGACTATGGCTACACCTTC

CDR3 length: 14
clone size: many
D gene: .
V gene: TRBV5-1
J gene: TRBJ1-2
CDR3 protein: CASSLYASNYGYTF
CDR3 DNA: TGCGCCAGCAGCTTGTACGCCAGCAACTATGGCTACACCTTC

CDR3 length: 17
clone size: many
D gene: .
V gene: TRBV15
J gene: TRBJ2-7
CDR3 protein: CATSGPLFKESSYEQYF
CDR3 DNA: TGTGCCACCAGCGGCCCTCTGTTCAAGGAGAGCTCCTACGAGCAGTACTTC

CDR3 length: 15
clone size: .
D gene: .
V gene: TRBV20-1
J gene: TRBJ2-5
CDR3 protein: CSARDPPTEQETQYF
CDR3 DNA: TGCAGTGCTAGAGATCCCCCAACAGAACAAGAGACCCAGTACTTC

CDR3 length: 16
clone size: few
D gene: TRBD2
V gene: TRBV2
J gene: TRBJ2-3
CDR3 protein: CASSEVGAGSTDTQYF
CDR3 DNA: TGTGCCAGCAGTGAAGTAGGAGCGGGGAGCACAGATACGCAGTATTTT

CDR3 length: 16
clone size: few
D gene: TRBD1
V gene: TRBV12-3/TRBV12-4
J gene: TRBJ1-2
CDR3 protein: CASSRNYDRANYGYTF
CDR3 DNA: TGTGCCAGCAGCAGAAACTATGACAGGGCCAACTATGGCTACACCTTC

CDR3 length: 15
clone size: .
D gene: .
V gene: TRBV6-1
J gene: TRBJ2-7
CDR3 protein: CASSAQQGRSYEQYF
CDR3 DNA: TGTGCCAGCAGTGCTCAACAGGGACGGTCCTACGAGCAGTACTTC

CDR3 length: 14
clone size: many
D gene: .
V gene: TRBV3-1
J gene: TRBJ1-1
CDR3 protein: CASSQEWTNTEAFF
CDR3 DNA: TGTGCCAGCAGCCAGGAGTGGACCAACACTGAAGCTTTCTTT

CDR3 length: 13
clone size: many
D gene: .
V gene: TRBV27
J gene: TRBJ1-5
CDR3 protein: CASKGRINQPQHF
CDR3 DNA: TGTGCCAGCAAGGGACGGATCAATCAGCCCCAGCATTTT

CDR3 length: 12
clone size: .
D gene: .
V gene: TRBV12-3/TRBV12-4
J gene: TRBJ1-6
CDR3 protein: CASSSSNSPLHF
CDR3 DNA: TGTGCCAGCAGTTCCAGCAATTCACCCCTCCACTTT

CDR3 length: 14
clone size: once
D gene: .
V gene: TRBV4-2
J gene: TRBJ1-2
CDR3 protein: CASSQEAGSYGYTF
CDR3 DNA: TGTGCCAGCAGCCAAGAGGCGGGGAGCTATGGCTACACCTTC

CDR3 length: 14
clone size: .
D gene: .
V gene: TRBV6-2/TRBV6-3
J gene: TRBJ2-5
CDR3 protein: CASSHPHRPETQYF
CDR3 DNA: TGTGCCAGCAGCCACCCCCACCGGCCGGAGACCCAGTACTTC

CDR3 length: 14
clone size: many
D gene: .
V gene: TRBV19
J gene: TRBJ1-1
CDR3 protein: CASSTNEDLAEAFF
CDR3 DNA: TGTGCCAGTAGTACCAACGAAGATTTGGCTGAAGCTTTCTTT

CDR3 length: 16
clone size: many
D gene: .
V gene: TRBV25-1
J gene: TRBJ1-3
CDR3 protein: CASSDWDTFSGNTIYF
CDR3 DNA: TGTGCCAGCAGTGATTGGGACACTTTCTCTGGAAACACCATATATTTT

CDR3 length: 13
clone size: many
D gene: TRBD2
V gene: TRBV24-1
J gene: TRBJ2-7
CDR3 protein: CATRGGDTYEQYF
CDR3 DNA: TGTGCCACCCGGGGGGGCGACACCTACGAGCAGTACTTC

CDR3 length: 13
clone size: .
D gene: .
V gene: TRBV7-6
J gene: TRBJ2-7
CDR3 protein: CASGGAGLNEQYF
CDR3 DNA: TGTGCCAGCGGAGGGGCCGGTTTGAACGAGCAGTACTTC

CDR3 length: 17
clone size: many
D gene: .
V gene: TRBV9
J gene: TRBJ1-2
CDR3 protein: CASSAPRGRAGPYGYTF
CDR3 DNA: TGTGCCAGCAGCGCTCCCAGGGGCAGGGCAGGGCCCTATGGCTACACCTTC

CDR3 length: 14
clone size: many
D gene: TRBD1
V gene: TRBV7-6
J gene: TRBJ2-7
CDR3 protein: CASSLGTGGREQYF
CDR3 DNA: TGTGCCAGCAGCTTAGGGACAGGGGGGAGAGAGCAGTACTTC

CDR3 length: 15
clone size: many
D gene: TRBD1
V gene: TRBV2
J gene: TRBJ2-5
CDR3 protein: CASGRDRASEETQYF
CDR3 DNA: TGTGCCAGCGGCCGGGACAGGGCATCGGAAGAGACCCAGTACTTC

CDR3 length: 13
clone size: many
D gene: .
V gene: TRBV12-3/TRBV12-4
J gene: TRBJ1-1
CDR3 protein: CASSLRGAEMGFF
CDR3 DNA: TGTGCCAGCAGTTTACGGGGGGCGGAGATGGGTTTCTTT

CDR3 length: 14
clone size: many
D gene: .
V gene: TRBV12-3/TRBV12-4
J gene: TRBJ2-7
CDR3 protein: CASSSDRSPYEQYF
CDR3 DNA: TGTGCCAGCAGTTCCGACAGGAGTCCCTACGAGCAGTACTTC

CDR3 length: 18
clone size: many
D gene: TRBD2
V gene: TRBV24-1
J gene: TRBJ2-5
CDR3 protein: CATSDLAGTSGGTETQYF
CDR3 DNA: TGTGCCACCAGTGATCTTGCAGGGACTAGCGGGGGTACTGAGACCCAGTACTTC

CDR3 length: 13
clone size: many
D gene: .
V gene: TRBV12-3/TRBV12-4
J gene: TRBJ1-5
CDR3 protein: CASSLGDVRPQHF
CDR3 DNA: TGTGCCAGCAGTTTGGGGGATGTGCGGCCCCAGCATTTT

CDR3 length: 13
clone size: many
D gene: .
V gene: TRBV7-3
J gene: TRBJ2-5
CDR3 protein: CASSTRPKETQYF
CDR3 DNA: TGTGCCAGCAGCACCCGACCAAAAGAGACCCAGTACTTC

CDR3 length: 14
clone size: many
D gene: .
V gene: TRBV20-1
J gene: TRBJ1-1
CDR3 protein: CSASSGAMNTEAFF
CDR3 DNA: TGCAGTGCTAGTTCCGGGGCCATGAACACTGAAGCTTTCTTT